Each of the 21 T cell receptor beta chains below was sequenced from the same sample in a study of graft-versus-host responses after intestinal transplantation. Assay used: immunoSEQ multiplex PCR; TCRdb lists only in-frame clones, some missing. The repertoire holds some 90,000 clones, 85% to 95% seen once, with around 0.38% in the top ten. No antigen has been identified for these receptors. The sequences come from unstimulated CD8+ T cells sorted from spleen or lymph node cells, collected before transplant. These receptor sequences come from a human donor who was the organ donor for an intestinal transplant.

The chain joins TRBV4-1 to TRBJ1-3, with 9 nucleotides matching TRBD1. Per germline, CDR1 MGHRA and CDR2 YSYEKL. V shed 5 bases and J 3 bases; nucleotides not matched to a gene: 14. The CDR3 consists of 18 residues. CDR3 loop: CASSESLSTGGIGNTIYF. Written as DNA, the CDR3 is TGCGCCAGCAGCGAAAGCCTATCGACAGGGGGGATTGGAAACACCATATATTTT.

The gene calls are TRBV27 and TRBJ1-5; D possibly corresponds to TRBD1 (5 bases). CDR1 and CDR2 (germline): MNHEY, SMNVEV (reference sequence). This CDR3 is 14 amino acids long. Trimming took off 4 bases at V and 0 bases at J, with 7 bases between the two ends. The CDR3 nucleotides read TGTGCCAGCAGTTCAGGGTATAGCAATCAGCCCCAGCATTTT. Amino acid sequence: CASSSGYSNQPQHF.

This chain connects TRBV7-2 to TRBJ2-7; the D gene is possibly TRBD2 (6 bases). Trimming took 0 bases from V and 0 from J, leaving 15 bases between them. The germline gives CDR1 SGHTA, CDR2 FQGNSA. This CDR3 has 17 residues. Written as DNA, the CDR3 is TGTGCCAGCAGCTTAGCGCTTCTAGCGCCTAGCTCCTACGAGCAGTACTTC. Amino acids: CASSLALLAPSSYEQYF.

The V gene is TRBV7-9, the J gene TRBJ1-4; a possible D gene is TRBD1 (6 bases). The CDR3 runs to 17 residues. V gave up 5 bases and J gave up 0 bases, with 16 bases separating them. CDR1 and CDR2 from the germline V gene are SEHNR and FQNEAQ (reference sequence). The DNA of the CDR3 is TGTGCCAGCAGCCGTCGGGCTGAGGGGGCAACTAATGAAAAACTGTTTTTT. Translation: CASSRRAEGATNEKLFF.

The chain is built from TRBV9 and TRBJ2-1; 7 bases are a match to TRBD2. The CDR3 covers 15 residues. Germline CDR1 and CDR2: SGDLS and YYNGEE. Trimming at V came to 6 bases and at J to 3 bases, leaving 9 bases not matched to a gene. CDR3 in DNA: TGTGCCAGCAATCTGTTGGGGGGGGGCTACAATGAGCAGTTCTTC. Translated: CASNLLGGGYNEQFF.

V gene TRBV25-1 combines with J gene TRBJ2-2, with 7 bases identical to TRBD1. From germline, CDR1 is MGHDK and CDR2 SYGVNS. CDR3 length equals 14 residues. The J segment lost 4 bases and the V segment lost 7 bases, leaving 6 bases of the junction unmatched. The CDR3 loop is CASNRGGGTGELFF. The CDR3 DNA sequence: TGTGCCAGCAACAGAGGGGGCGGCACCGGGGAGCTGTTTTTT.

J is TRBJ2-2 and V is TRBV10-3; TRBD1 matches 7 bases. Germline lookup yields CDR1 ENHRY and CDR2 SYGVKD. There are 14 residues in the CDR3. V was clipped by 4 bases and J by 4 bases; unmatched bases: 3. The CDR3 here is CAISAGTATGELFF. The CDR3 nucleotides are TGTGCCATCAGTGCAGGGACAGCCACCGGGGAGCTGTTTTTT.

This sequence joins TRBV6-5 and TRBJ2-2, with 8 nucleotides matching TRBD1. From germline, CDR1 is MNHEY and CDR2 SVGAGI. Trimming took 0 bases from V and 9 from J; bases not matched to a gene: 6. This CDR3 spans 15 amino acids. The chain's CDR3 is CASSYSTGELRELFF. The CDR3 DNA reads as TGTGCCAGCAGTTACTCGACAGGGGAACTAAGGGAGCTGTTTTTT.

V gene TRBV5-1 combines with J gene TRBJ1-1, with a tentative D call TRBD1 (5 bases). The CDR3 sequence is 16 residues long. Trimming removed 4 bases at V and 3 bases at J, with 19 bases between. Germline V gene lookup returns CDR1 SGHRS and CDR2 YFSETQ. The CDR3 protein is CASSPGVRVSDTEAFF. The CDR3 bases are TGCGCCAGCAGCCCGGGGGTGAGGGTCTCGGACACTGAAGCTTTCTTT.

This clone occurred once. The chain joins TRBV5-1 to TRBJ2-5, with 9 bases aligning to TRBD2. CDR1 and CDR2 from the germline V gene are SGHRS and YFSETQ. Unmatched junction bases numbered 7, after V lost 8 bases and J lost 2 bases. The CDR3 totals 14 residues. The chain's CDR3 is CASQIAGEQETQYF. The CDR3 bases are TGCGCCAGTCAGATAGCGGGGGAGCAAGAGACCCAGTACTTC. Variable domain in full (rest from reference TRBV5-1 and TRBJ2-5): KAGVTQTPRYLIKTRGQQVTLSCSPISGHRSVSWYQQTPGQGLQFLFEYFSETQRNKGNFPGRFSGRQFSNSRSEMNVSTLELGDSALYLCASQIAGEQETQYFGPGTRLLVL.

This chain connects TRBV27 to TRBJ1-1, with 8 bases aligning to TRBD1. Trimming took 6 bases from V and 0 from J; bases not matched to a gene: 18. The CDR3 length is 19 residues. CDR1 is MNHEY and CDR2 is SMNVEV in the germline V gene (reference sequence). DNA for the CDR3: TGTGCCAGCAGAGAGATTCCCAGACCAGGGGGCAGCGTGAACACTGAAGCTTTCTTT. It translates to CASREIPRPGGSVNTEAFF.

The chain has TRBV4-2 and TRBJ2-7; the D gene is possibly TRBD1 (5 bases). Trimming left V 2 bases short and J 3 bases short, with 14 bases between. Germline V gives CDR1 LGHNA, CDR2 YNFKEQ. This CDR3 is 15 amino acids long. CDR3 region: CASSQLRGSYYEQYF. CDR3 sequence (DNA): TGTGCCAGCAGCCAACTTAGGGGTTCCTACTACGAGCAGTACTTC.

V usage is TRBV5-5 and J usage is TRBJ1-5; 7 nucleotides line up with TRBD1. This CDR3 is built from 15 residues. Trimming took 2 bases from V and 4 from J; bases not matched to a gene: 6. Germline assignment: CDR1 SGHKS and CDR2 YYEKEE (reference sequence). The CDR3 here is CASSFWGQPNQPQHF. CDR3 nucleotide sequence: TGTGCCAGCAGCTTTTGGGGACAGCCAAATCAGCCCCAGCATTTT. The whole variable domain, remainder taken from reference TRBV5-5 and TRBJ1-5, is DAGVTQSPTHLIKTRGQQVTLRCSPISGHKSVSWYQQVLGQGPQFIFQYYEKEERGRGNFPDRFSARQFPNYSSELNVNALLLGDSALYLCASSFWGQPNQPQHFGDGTRLSIL.

The chain carries TRBV5-4 and TRBJ2-3; 9 bases are a match to TRBD1. The V segment lost 3 bases and the J segment 0 bases; nucleotides outside the gene matches: 5. Germline V gene lookup returns CDR1 SGHNT and CDR2 YYREEE (reference sequence). CDR3 length equals 16 residues. CDR3 in amino acids: CASSSEQGASTDTQYF. CDR3 nucleotide sequence: TGTGCCAGCAGCTCGGAACAGGGGGCCAGCACAGATACGCAGTATTTT.

The chain couples TRBV29-1 to TRBJ2-4; 8 nucleotides align to TRBD2. Unmatched junction bases numbered 5, after V lost 0 bases and J lost 4 bases. Looked up from germline, CDR1 is SQVTM and CDR2 is ANQGSEA. CDR3 length: 15 residues. The CDR3 nucleotides are TGCAGCGTTGAAGAAGTGGGCGGGGGGAAAAACATTCAGTACTTC. Translating gives CSVEEVGGGKNIQYF.

The V gene is TRBV2, the J gene TRBJ2-2, with 8 nucleotides matching TRBD2. Germline V gene lookup returns CDR1 SNHLY and CDR2 FYNNEI. The CDR3 spans 13 residues. V dropped 8 bases and J dropped 6; count of bases not matched to a gene: 5. This CDR3 reads CASPGTRSGELFF. CDR3 in DNA: TGTGCCAGCCCCGGGACTAGGTCCGGGGAGCTGTTTTTT.

J is TRBJ2-1 and V is TRBV19; 15 bases map to TRBD2. V gave up 3 bases and J gave up 0 bases; unmatched junction bases: 6. CDR1 and CDR2 from the germline V gene are LNHDA and SQIVND (reference sequence). This CDR3 has 19 amino acids. DNA of the CDR3: TGTGCCAGTAGTATCTCAGGACTAGCGGGGGGGCTCTCCTACAATGAGCAGTTCTTC. The encoded protein is CASSISGLAGGLSYNEQFF.

The chain recombines TRBV27 with TRBJ2-1; D is possibly TRBD1 (6 bases). Trimming pared 2 bases from V and 2 bases from J, leaving 7 bases between. The CDR3 has 14 residues. The germline gives CDR1 MNHEY, CDR2 SMNVEV (reference sequence). CDR3: CASSLGGAYNEQFF. DNA of the CDR3: TGTGCCAGCAGTTTAGGGGGCGCCTACAATGAGCAGTTCTTC.

This clone occurred once. CDR3 region: CASSQDRGFGYEQYF. The CDR3, as DNA: TGCGCCAGCAGCCAAGATAGGGGTTTCGGGTACGAGCAGTACTTC. The J gene is TRBJ2-5, the V gene TRBV4-3; D may be TRBD1 (5 bases). The DNA end lines up better with TRBJ2-7; the J call may be wrong. The CDR3 is made up of 15 amino acids. Germline CDR1 LGHNA, CDR2 YSLEER.

This clone was counted only a few times. The chain links TRBV6-6 to TRBJ1-6; 9 nucleotides agree with TRBD1. V dropped 2 bases and J dropped 4; count of bases not matched to a gene: 3. This CDR3 contains 16 residues. The germline gives CDR1 MNHNY, CDR2 SVGAGI (reference sequence). The CDR3 nucleotides read TGTGCCAGCAGTTACACGACAGGGGGGTATAATTCACCCCTCCACTTT. Translating it yields CASSYTTGGYNSPLHF.

This chain connects TRBV6-1 to TRBJ2-7, with TRBD2 identical over 8 bases. Germline trimming cut 4 bases from V and 4 bases from J; bases unmatched to any gene: 6. The CDR3 loop spans 14 amino acids. Germline assignment: CDR1 MNHNS and CDR2 SASEGT. The chain's CDR3 is CASSGLAQTYEQYF. DNA of the CDR3: TGTGCCAGCAGTGGACTAGCGCAAACTTACGAGCAGTACTTC.